The entry that follows covers one TCR beta chain sequence. The antigen is not known. The entry originates in a study of cytomegalovirus exposure and HLA in healthy donors. Whole-study context: Around 78 million unique TCRs, all from HLA-typed donors, were included in an early release of the data. Whole-study results and caveats: A later analysis found that most CMV-associated TCR beta chains appeared HLA-restricted. Researchers left out some V segments, among them TRBV6-2 and TRBV6-3, as indistinguishable.

V lost 5 bases, J lost 5 bases, and 8 bases stayed unmatched. Germline V lookup: CDR1 PRHDT, CDR2 FYEKMQ (reference sequence). The CDR3 sequence is 14 residues long. The PCR used 60 Vbeta and 13 Jbeta primers. Data came from immunoSEQ multiplex PCR; TCRdb stores just in-frame clones and leaves some out. The sample has around 96,000 clones, approximately 80% seen once. The rearrangement uses TRBV13 and TRBJ1-2; the match to TRBD1 covers 7 bases. Sequenced input: PBMCs. The source is a man younger than 35 in good health and CMV-seronegative. The CDR3 region is CASSAPGQSYGYTF. The CDR3 nucleotides read TGTGCCAGCAGCGCCCCGGGACAGTCTTATGGCTACACCTTC.